The clone carrying this T cell receptor beta chain was found a few times. The data originate from a study of CD8+ T cells in alopecia areata. Reverse transcription of extracted RNA yielded cDNA, which provided the sequencing template. Generated by immunoSEQ multiplex PCR, the TCRdb table keeps only in-frame clones and is missing some. The sample has roughly 140,000 clones; 45% to 60% are singletons. The germline gives CDR1 SGHRS, CDR2 YFSETQ. The ends were cut back, 3 bases at V and 7 bases at J, with 14 bases in the middle. The CDR3 length is 14 residues. The gene calls are TRBV5-1 and TRBJ2-1; the D gene is possibly TRBD1 (5 bases). The specimen was CD4+ T cells sorted from blood, collected at week 0. The TCR originated in a human donor with alopecia areata. Here the CDR3 reads CASSSGPRENEQFF. The DNA for the CDR3 is TGCGCCAGCAGCTCAGGGCCTCGAGAGAATGAGCAGTTCTTC. Using reference TRBV5-1 and TRBJ2-1 for the parts outside the CDR3, the full variable domain is KAGVTQTPRYLIKTRGQQVTLSCSPISGHRSVSWYQQTPGQGLQFLFEYFSETQRNKGNFPGRFSGRQFSNSRSEMNVSTLELGDSALYLCASSSGPRENEQFFGPGTRLTVL.